These 16 T cell receptor beta chains came from one sample sequenced in a study of T cells in Graves' hyperthyroidism and ophthalmopathy. Researchers amplified the TCR beta CDR3 regions from RNA transcripts. TCR CDR3 regions were first amplified by RT-PCR with HTBI primers. TCRdb processed the multiplex PCR reads anew with MiXCR; each CDR3 protein has one entry. The sample has 350,000 to 400,000 distinct CDR3 sequences; about 19% are singletons. Sequences were obtained from blood. The receptors derive from a woman aged 18-29 years with Graves' hyperthyroidism.

This clonotype was picked up many times. V is TRBV28 and J is TRBJ1-1, with TRBD1 matching over 8 bases. CDR3 length: 13 residues. Germline assignment: CDR1 MDHEN and CDR2 SYDVKM. J was trimmed by 1 base and V by 8 bases; bases with no gene match: 3. The CDR3 nucleotides are TGTGCCAGCGGGGACAGGAAGAACACTGAAGCTTTCTTT. The encoded protein is CASGDRKNTEAFF.

In this sample, this clonotype turned up many times. The chain uses TRBV24-1 and TRBJ2-3; the D gene is possibly TRBD1 (6 bases). This CDR3 has 14 residues. Germline-derived CDR1 and CDR2 are KGHDR and SFDVKD. Trimming removed 4 bases at V and 6 bases at J, with 13 bases between. CDR3 in amino acids: CATSETGQSDTQYF. The DNA of the CDR3 is TGTGCCACCAGTGAGACCGGACAGAGCGATACGCAGTATTTT.

This chain joins TRBV9 and TRBJ1-5; a possible D gene is TRBD1 (5 bases). V dropped 0 bases and J dropped 3 bases, with 7 bases sitting between them. The CDR3 runs to 14 residues. The germline gives CDR1 SGDLS, CDR2 YYNGEE. CDR3 sequence: CASSVGGFNQPQHF. DNA for the CDR3: TGTGCCAGCAGCGTAGGGGGGTTCAATCAGCCCCAGCATTTT.

This clonotype was detected ten times or more. For the CDR3, the DNA is TGTGCCAGCAGCCTAGGGAAGGGGGGTAGTTACGAGCAGTACTTC. Protein sequence: CASSLGKGGSYEQYF. The chain has TRBV4-2 and TRBJ2-7; D possibly uses TRBD1 or TRBD2 (6 bases each). The V end lost 4 bases, the J end lost 4 bases, and 17 bases lay between the germline ends. This CDR3 has 15 amino acids. Germline-derived CDR1 and CDR2 are LGHNA and YNFKEQ.

This clonotype came up once. Relative to the germline gene, one junction end is altered; a read error may explain this. The chain has TRBV27 and TRBJ1-2; 11 bases are a match to TRBD1. CDR3 length: 15 amino acids. Germline V lookup: CDR1 MNHEY, CDR2 SMNVEV (reference sequence). The CDR3 DNA follows: TGTGCCAGCAGTATATCTACCGGGACAGGGGGAGGCTACACCTTC. This encodes CASSISTGTGGGYTF.

In this sample, this clonotype turned up many times. This chain joins TRBV2 and TRBJ1-5; no firm D call. The CDR3 contains 15 residues. In germline, CDR1 is SNHLY, CDR2 FYNNEI. The V end was cut by 0 bases, the J end by 0 bases, with 6 bases between. CDR3 DNA: TGTGCCAGCAGTGAAGCGCTTCCTAGCAATCAGCCCCAGCATTTT. Translating gives CASSEALPSNQPQHF.

This clonotype appeared a few times. The gene calls are TRBV20-1 and TRBJ2-5; tentatively, D is TRBD2 (6 bases). CDR1 is DFQATT, CDR2 SNEGSKA, per germline (reference sequence). The V gene lost 4 bases and the J gene lost 13 bases, with 25 bases spanning the gap. The CDR3 sequence is 14 residues long. The CDR3 region is CSATFGTPLGARYF. The CDR3, as DNA: TGCAGTGCTACGTTCGGGACTCCCCTGGGAGCCCGGTACTTC.

Only a few counts were recorded for this clonotype. The chain has TRBV7-3 and TRBJ1-3; no clear D gene. V shed 5 bases and J shed 0 bases, with 14 bases lying between them. The germline V gene has CDR1 SGHTA and CDR2 FQGTGA. The CDR3 has 16 amino acids. CDR3 residues: CASSRTKVHSGNTIYF. DNA of the CDR3: TGTGCCAGCAGCCGAACGAAGGTCCACTCTGGAAACACCATATATTTT.

This clonotype has more than one count but fewer than ten. This chain joins TRBV6-1 and TRBJ2-7; TRBD1 matches 11 bases. The CDR3 is 12 amino acids. V gave up 10 bases and J gave up 7 bases; unmatched junction bases: 6. The V gene's germline CDR1 is MNHNS and CDR2 SASEGT. The CDR3, as DNA: TGTGCCATCGGGACAGGGGGTTGGGAGCAGTACTTC. This encodes CAIGTGGWEQYF.

The table lists this clonotype with a few counts. V gene TRBV10-3 combines with J gene TRBJ2-2; 8 nucleotides agree with TRBD2. V lost 10 bases, J lost 6 bases, and 16 bases stayed unmatched. The length of the CDR3 is 16 residues. From germline, CDR1 is ENHRY and CDR2 SYGVKD. CDR3 in DNA: TGTGCCACAGAACAATTACGGGGGGGCCTTGCCGGGGAGCTGTTTTTT. Translated, it gives CATEQLRGGLAGELFF.

This clonotype was found many times. The V gene is TRBV12-3 or TRBV12-4, the J gene TRBJ1-5; D is perhaps TRBD1 (6 bases). The length of the CDR3 is 15 residues. V was shortened by 0 bases and J by 2 bases, with 8 bases between the two germline ends. DNA for the CDR3: TGTGCCAGCAGTTTAGCGCGACAGGGCAATCAGCCCCAGCATTTT. Encoded protein: CASSLARQGNQPQHF.

Many counts were recorded for this clonotype. V usage is TRBV4-2 and J usage is TRBJ1-1; D is ambiguous. This CDR3 is 15 amino acids long. The germline CDR1 and CDR2 sequences are LGHNA and YNFKEQ. V dropped 3 bases and J dropped 4 bases, with 15 bases sitting between them. The CDR3: CASSQSLDGPTEAFF. The CDR3 region has the DNA TGTGCCAGCAGCCAGTCACTAGATGGGCCCACTGAAGCTTTCTTT.

In this sample, this clonotype turned up many times. The rearrangement links TRBV5-1 to TRBJ2-7, with D possibly matching TRBD1 (7 bases). The CDR3 is 13 amino acids. The ends were cut back, 2 bases at V and 7 bases at J, with 13 bases in the middle. Germline values: CDR1 SGHRS, CDR2 YFSETQ. The CDR3 DNA reads as TGCGCCAGCAGCTTCGGAGGGGGCAGGGAGCAGTACTTC. Translation: CASSFGGGREQYF.

The table lists this clonotype with a few counts. The rearrangement links TRBV15 to TRBJ2-6; D ambiguous. Trimming took off 1 base at V and 2 bases at J, with 9 bases between the two ends. CDR3 length: 16 residues. Germline assignment: CDR1 LNHNV and CDR2 YYDKDF (reference sequence). In DNA form, the CDR3 reads TGTGCCACCAGCAGAGGGGCCGAACCTGGGGCCAACGTCCTGACTTTC. It translates to CATSRGAEPGANVLTF.

This clonotype has ten or more counts. This chain links TRBV7-8 with TRBJ2-7; D unclear. There are 14 residues in the CDR3. Germline-derived CDR1 and CDR2 are SGHVS and FQNEAQ. V lost 1 base and J lost 0, with 7 bases in between. The CDR3 DNA is TGTGCCAGCAGCTTAGTGATGGACTCCTACGAGCAGTACTTC. This gives the protein CASSLVMDSYEQYF.

This clonotype was seen ten or more times. The chain uses TRBV28 and TRBJ2-7; D unresolved. Trimming took 0 bases from V and 8 from J, leaving 17 bases between them. CDR3 size: 15 residues. CDR1 is MDHEN, CDR2 SYDVKM, per germline. The CDR3 region is CASSLWNPSQLQQYF. The CDR3 bases are TGTGCCAGCAGTTTATGGAATCCCAGCCAGTTACAGCAGTACTTC.